The 26 T cell receptor beta chains below were found in one sample sequenced in a study of blood T cell repertoires in COVID-19. TCRdb's table, derived via immunoSEQ multiplex PCR, lists solely in-frame clones and lacks some. This table has approximately 330,000 clones, roughly 87% appearing once. Input material: peripheral blood. Source of these receptors: a man aged 25-45 years with COVID-19, enrolled during active disease.

This chain links TRBV5-8 with TRBJ2-5; D gene ambiguous. V was cut by 0 bases and J by 2 bases, with 11 bases left in between. Germline CDR1 SGHTS, CDR2 YDEGEE. CDR3 length: 15 amino acids. The CDR3 DNA reads as TGTGCCAGCAGCTTGGCCGGTGCATTACAAGAGACCCAGTACTTC. Its translation: CASSLAGALQETQYF. The full variable domain, with the rest looked up from reference TRBV5-8 and TRBJ2-5, is EAGVTQSPTHLIKTRGQQATLRCSPISGHTSVYWYQQALGLGLQFLLWYDEGEERNRGNFPPRFSGRQFPNYSSELNVNALELEDSALYLCASSLAGALQETQYFGPGTRLLVL.

The V gene is TRBV5-6, the J gene TRBJ1-5; weak D call: TRBD1 (6 bases). The germline V gene encodes CDR1 SGHDT and CDR2 YYEEEE. CDR3 size: 14 residues. V gave up 4 bases and J gave up 4 bases, with 12 bases separating them. CDR3 nucleotides: TGTGCCAGCAGCACTACAGGGAGTAATCAGCCCCAGCATTTT. Encoded protein: CASSTTGSNQPQHF.

The chain links TRBV11-1 to TRBJ2-7, with TRBD2 matching 9 bases. Germline CDR1 reads SGHAT; CDR2 reads FQDESV (reference sequence). The CDR3 is made up of 16 amino acids. V was clipped by 0 bases and J by 3 bases; unmatched bases: 6. The CDR3 region is CASSLARTSEGYEQYF. The CDR3 nucleotides are TGTGCCAGCAGCTTAGCGCGGACTAGCGAGGGCTACGAGCAGTACTTC.

The chain uses TRBV6-5 and TRBJ2-3; weak D call: TRBD2 (6 bases). Trimming pared 0 bases from V and 6 bases from J, leaving 10 bases between. From germline, CDR1 is MNHEY and CDR2 SVGAGI. The length of the CDR3 is 14 residues. The CDR3, as DNA: TGTGCCAGCAGTTACTCGGAGGGCCTCGATACGCAGTATTTT. It codes for CASSYSEGLDTQYF.

The J gene is TRBJ1-4, the V gene TRBV6-5; D is unclear. This CDR3 has 15 amino acids. CDR1 and CDR2 (germline): MNHEY, SVGAGI. The germline V and J ends were trimmed by 0 bases and 5 bases, with 10 bases remaining between them. The chain's CDR3 is CASSYSLNINEKLFF. As DNA, the CDR3 is TGTGCCAGCAGTTACTCGCTGAACATAAATGAAAAACTGTTTTTT.

The chain combines TRBV5-6 with TRBJ1-5; 9 bases agree with TRBD1. From germline, CDR1 is SGHDT and CDR2 YYEEEE. J gave up 7 bases and V 7 bases, and 9 bases lay outside the gene matches. This CDR3 is built from 14 residues. CDR3 sequence reads: CASGRQGVEQPQHF. The CDR3 DNA is TGTGCCAGCGGAAGACAGGGGGTTGAACAGCCCCAGCATTTT.

The V gene is TRBV3-1 (or the pseudogene TRBV3-2), the J gene TRBJ2-6; D may be TRBD1 (6 bases). The CDR3 spans 15 residues. With 1 base removed from V and 2 bases from J, the gap between germline ends came to 6 bases. Germline CDR1 is LGHDT and CDR2 is YNNKEL (reference sequence). The CDR3 loop reads CASSQAGAGANVLTF. The CDR3 DNA reads as TGTGCCAGCAGCCAAGCAGGGGCTGGGGCCAACGTCCTGACTTTC.

V and J are TRBV5-1 and TRBJ2-3; 7 bases are a match to TRBD2. The V gene end was trimmed by 6 bases and the J gene end by 2 bases; junction bases not matched to a gene: 6. From germline, CDR1 is SGHRS and CDR2 YFSETQ. This CDR3 has 14 residues. Written as DNA, the CDR3 is TGCGCCAGCATCGGGGGGAGGGCCACAGATACGCAGTATTTT. This translates into CASIGGRATDTQYF.

The rearrangement links TRBV29-1 to TRBJ1-1; D gene unclear. The CDR3 is 13 residues long. Germline V gene sequence: CDR1 SQVTM, CDR2 ANQGSEA. Deletions cut 1 base from V and 0 bases from J, with 6 bases between. The CDR3 here is CSVEALLNTEAFF. The CDR3 region has the DNA TGCAGCGTTGAAGCCCTTCTGAACACTGAAGCTTTCTTT.

V is TRBV15 and J is TRBJ2-7, with 10 bases matching TRBD1. V lost 6 bases to trimming and J lost 2 bases; unmatched junction nucleotides: 7. Germline V gene data show CDR1 as LNHNV and CDR2 as YYDKDF (reference sequence). This CDR3 has 15 amino acids. This CDR3 reads CATREGGQGTYEQYF. The DNA of the CDR3 is TGTGCCACCAGGGAGGGGGGACAGGGGACCTACGAGCAGTACTTC.

On this clone itself: Other DNA sequences of this sample code for an identical CDR3. The chain has TRBV20-1 and TRBJ1-1; D gene uncertain. Per germline, CDR1 DFQATT and CDR2 SNEGSKA (reference sequence). The CDR3 is 12 residues long. V lost 3 bases to trimming and J lost 1 base, with 6 bases between them. Here the CDR3 reads CSASPSNTEAFF. The CDR3 DNA is TGCAGTGCTAGTCCTTCGAACACTGAAGCTTTCTTT.

This chain uses TRBV25-1 with TRBJ2-6, with a tentative D call TRBD2 (6 bases). CDR3 length: 15 amino acids. The germline gives CDR1 MGHDK, CDR2 SYGVNS. The V gene lost 8 bases and the J gene lost 5 bases, with 16 bases spanning the gap. DNA for the CDR3: TGTGCCAGCTCACCACCTAGCGAGAGGGCCAACGTCCTGACTTTC. Protein product: CASSPPSERANVLTF.

In its sample, this clone was seen once. The V gene is TRBV5-1, the J gene TRBJ2-7; 7 positions match TRBD1. Germline V gene lookup returns CDR1 SGHRS and CDR2 YFSETQ. Losses at the gene ends were 5 bases for V and 7 bases for J; bases not matched to a gene: 12. This CDR3 contains 14 residues. The CDR3 nucleotides read TGCGCCAGCAGTGAGCAGGGGGTATCTGGGGAGCAGTACTTC. It specifies CASSEQGVSGEQYF.

The chain uses TRBV18 and TRBJ2-7; 11 positions agree with TRBD1. V lost 5 bases and J lost 2; bases outside the gene matches: 5. From germline, CDR1 is KGHSH and CDR2 LQKENI. CDR3 size: 15 residues. The CDR3 sequence: CASSWDRGDPYEQYF. CDR3 nucleotide sequence: TGTGCCAGCTCATGGGACAGGGGGGACCCCTACGAGCAGTACTTC.

The rearrangement joins TRBV11-2 to TRBJ1-3; D gene uncertain. Trimming shortened V by 1 base and J by 1 base, and 5 bases separated the two germline ends. The V gene's germline CDR1 is SGHAT and CDR2 FQNNGV. The CDR3 runs 14 residues. CDR3 protein: CASSLGRSGNTIYF. CDR3 nucleotides: TGTGCCAGCAGCTTAGGGAGGTCTGGAAACACCATATATTTT.

The rearrangement joins TRBV18 to TRBJ2-7, with D unresolved. This CDR3 is 14 amino acids long. Trimming removed 1 base at V and 2 bases at J, with 9 bases between. The germline CDR1 and CDR2 sequences are KGHSH and LQKENI. CDR3 bases: TGTGCCAGCTCACCACGTGACTCAACCTACGAGCAGTACTTC. Residues: CASSPRDSTYEQYF.

The chain carries TRBV7-2 and TRBJ1-4, with TRBD1 matching 8 bases. V gave up 1 base and J gave up 7 bases; unmatched junction bases: 5. CDR3 length: 15 residues. The germline CDR1 and CDR2 sequences are SGHTA and FQGNSA. CDR3 in amino acids: CASSLGQGMGEKLFF. In nucleotides, the CDR3 is TGTGCCAGCAGCTTAGGACAGGGGATGGGTGAAAAACTGTTTTTT.

This rearrangement joins TRBV18 to TRBJ2-7; 7 nucleotides match TRBD2. Trimming cost V 0 bases and J 0 bases; bases outside gene matches: 17. Germline CDR1 reads KGHSH; CDR2 reads LQKENI. The CDR3 totals 20 residues. The CDR3 bases are TGTGCCAGCTCACCACCGATGACGGGAGGTGCCCCCCCTAGCTCCTACGAGCAGTACTTC. Translated, it gives CASSPPMTGGAPPSSYEQYF.

The rearrangement joins TRBV19 to TRBJ2-7; the match to TRBD2 covers 11 bases. From germline, CDR1 is LNHDA and CDR2 SQIVND (reference sequence). The junction had 6 bases not matched to a gene; V was cut back by 4 bases and J by 1 base. The CDR3 loop spans 16 amino acids. The chain's CDR3 is CASSNLAGGLSYEQYF. CDR3 nucleotide sequence: TGTGCCAGTAGTAACCTAGCGGGAGGATTATCCTACGAGCAGTACTTC.

The chain couples TRBV7-2 to TRBJ1-1, with D tentatively TRBD1 (5 bases). From germline, CDR1 is SGHTA and CDR2 FQGNSA. The V end lost 1 base, the J end lost 2 bases, and 14 bases lay between the germline ends. CDR3 length: 16 amino acids. Written as DNA, the CDR3 is TGTGCCAGCAGCTTAGTGATTGGGGCAAGTAACACTGAAGCTTTCTTT. Its translation is CASSLVIGASNTEAFF.

The V gene is TRBV4-3, the J gene TRBJ2-1; 9 nucleotides line up with TRBD1. Germline-derived CDR1 and CDR2 are LGHNA and YSLEER. Trimming at V came to 3 bases and at J to 5 bases, leaving 5 bases not matched to a gene. The CDR3 is made up of 15 amino acids. The CDR3 reads CASSHGTGTNNEQFF. CDR3 coding DNA: TGCGCCAGCAGCCACGGGACAGGGACAAACAATGAGCAGTTCTTC.

The rearrangement uses TRBV13 and TRBJ1-2; D gene unclear. The V and J ends lost 5 bases and 0 bases respectively, with 13 bases between them. CDR3 size: 15 residues. Germline V gene lookup returns CDR1 PRHDT and CDR2 FYEKMQ (reference sequence). CDR3 sequence (DNA): TGTGCCAGCAGCCCCGTGGCGGGAGCTAACTATGGCTACACCTTC. Encoded protein: CASSPVAGANYGYTF.

A few counts support this clone. The chain uses TRBV6-5 and TRBJ1-5, with D tentatively TRBD1 (6 bases). Per the germline V gene, CDR1 is MNHEY and CDR2 is SVGAGI. CDR3 size: 14 residues. The ends were cut back, 6 bases at V and 4 bases at J, with 13 bases in the middle. The CDR3 sequence: CASRSTGLNQPQHF. The DNA of the CDR3 is TGTGCCAGCAGATCCACAGGGTTAAATCAGCCCCAGCATTTT.

This sequence joins TRBV24-1 and TRBJ2-7; the D is unclear. The CDR3 runs to 14 residues. From germline, CDR1 is KGHDR and CDR2 SFDVKD. V dropped 6 bases and J dropped 5 bases, with 16 bases sitting between them. The CDR3 loop reads CATSSAEWWHEQYF. The CDR3 coding sequence is TGTGCCACCAGTTCTGCCGAATGGTGGCACGAGCAGTACTTC.

The sample holds one count of this clone. The chain links TRBV30 to TRBJ1-1; D might be TRBD1 (5 bases). The germline CDR1 and CDR2 sequences are GTSNPN and SVGIG (reference sequence). The V and J ends lost 2 bases and 3 bases respectively, with 10 bases between them. The CDR3 consists of 13 residues. The CDR3 sequence is CAWSLQGDTEAFF. CDR3 nucleotides: TGTGCCTGGAGTCTTCAGGGCGACACTGAAGCTTTCTTT.

The chain joins TRBV7-2 to TRBJ1-3; D remains ambiguous. V was clipped by 4 bases and J by 1 base, with 5 bases between them. CDR1 SGHTA and CDR2 FQGNSA come from the germline V gene. The CDR3 consists of 13 residues. CDR3: CASSSQSGNTIYF. The CDR3 bases are TGTGCCAGCAGCTCCCAGTCTGGAAACACCATATATTTT.